What follows are 30 T cell receptor beta chains derived from one specimen sequenced in a study of Graves' ophthalmopathy and Graves' hyperthyroidism listed by TCRdb under 2018. The run used an Illumina HiSeq 2000. For repertoire sequencing, TCR beta CDR3 regions were amplified from RNA transcripts. A first-round RT-PCR used HTBI primers with the Qiagen OneStep RT-PCR kit, followed by a second-round multiplex PCR, size selection and purification. Clones were called with MiXCR by TCRdb after fastp trimmed the public reads at Q25, and only in-frame beta chains were retained. A single entry per CDR3 protein holds the most common genes and DNA from its merged rows. Within this sample are 740,000 or so distinct CDR3 sequences, with roughly 40% of them counted one time only. Approximately 43% of the sample is in the top ten clones. Sequencing was done on a sample of peripheral blood. These receptor sequences come from an adult man with Graves' ophthalmopathy.

On this clonotype: The junction departs from germline at one end; a sequencing error may be responsible. V usage is TRBV25-1 and J usage is TRBJ1-6; the D is unclear. This CDR3 region has 16 residues. Germline V CDR1 and CDR2: MGHDK, SYGVNS. The CDR3: CVSSYLRLSYNSPLHF. The CDR3 nucleotides read TGTGTCAGCAGTTACCTACGGCTCTCCTATAATTCACCCCTCCACTTT.

The chain joins TRBV20-1 to TRBJ1-1; no reliable D call. Germline lookup yields CDR1 DFQATT and CDR2 SNEGSKA (reference sequence). Trimming took 3 bases from V and 8 from J, leaving 13 bases between them. There are 12 residues in the CDR3. In DNA, the CDR3 is TGCAGTGCTAGTCCTGCAATGGAGGAAGCTTTCTTT. Its translation is CSASPAMEEAFF.

This sequence joins TRBV4-3 and TRBJ1-1; tentative D call: TRBD1 (6 bases). Germline V CDR1 and CDR2: LGHNA, YSLEER. This CDR3 contains 15 residues. The V end lost 3 bases, the J end lost 1 base, and 12 bases lay between the germline ends. The CDR3 DNA reads as TGCGCCAGCAGCCATCAGACAGGAGCGAACACTGAAGCTTTCTTT. Its protein is CASSHQTGANTEAFF.

Note on this clonotype: A single base separates this from a much larger clone, so it may be a read error. The chain uses TRBV7-9 and TRBJ2-7; 8 positions agree with TRBD1. V dropped 5 bases and J dropped 9; count of bases not matched to a gene: 18. Germline lookup yields CDR1 SEHNR and CDR2 FQNEAQ (reference sequence). The CDR3 covers 16 residues. Here the CDR3 DNA reads TGTGCCAGCAGCCCTGCGGCAGGGGGCGCTTCCGCCGGGCAGTACTTC. It yields the protein CASSPAAGGASAGQYF.

This clonotype was seen ten or more times. This chain connects TRBV15 to TRBJ2-5; D is undetermined. The CDR3 runs to 13 residues. CDR1 is LNHNV, CDR2 YYDKDF, per germline (reference sequence). V dropped 3 bases and J dropped 5 bases, with 10 bases sitting between them. For the CDR3, the DNA is TGTGCCACCAGCAGTTCCTTCGAGGAGACCCAGTACTTC. It specifies CATSSSFEETQYF.

About this clonotype: This may arise from a read error, as a much more abundant clone is one base away. The rearrangement joins TRBV7-2 to TRBJ2-7; D gene unclear. Trimming removed 3 bases from V and 9 bases from J, with 15 bases in between. Germline values: CDR1 SGHTA, CDR2 FQGNSA. There are 13 residues in the CDR3. The CDR3 region has the DNA TGTGCCAGCAGCTTCGCTTTTCAAAACGGGCAGTACTTC. Translated, it gives CASSFAFQNGQYF. The full variable domain, rest sourced from reference TRBV7-2 and TRBJ2-7, is GAGVSQSPSNKVTEKGKDVELRCDPISGHTALYWYRQSLGQGLEFLIYFQGNSAPDKSGLPSDRFSAERTGGSVSTLTIQRTQQEDSAVYLCASSFAFQNGQYFGPGTRLTVT.

At least ten counts were recorded for this clonotype. The chain carries TRBV7-6 and TRBJ1-6; 9 bases map to TRBD1. Trimming took 1 base from V and 7 from J; bases not matched to a gene: 5. Per the germline V gene, CDR1 is SGHVS and CDR2 is FNYEAQ. CDR3 length: 16 residues. Here the CDR3 reads CASSLVPGTGNSPLHF. In DNA, the CDR3 is TGTGCCAGCAGCTTAGTACCCGGGACAGGGAATTCACCCCTCCACTTT.

This clonotype was detected a few times. The chain uses TRBV19 and TRBJ2-5; possibly TRBD2 for D (5 bases). Germline CDR1 LNHDA, CDR2 SQIVND (reference sequence). The CDR3 totals 16 residues. V was clipped by 8 bases and J by 0 bases, with 19 bases between them. CDR3 amino acids: CASSVLGASYQETQYF. The CDR3 bases are TGTGCCAGTTCCGTATTGGGAGCGTCGTACCAAGAGACCCAGTACTTC.

This clonotype was observed a handful of times. This sequence joins TRBV9 and TRBJ2-2, with TRBD2 matching over 11 bases. Germline CDR1 reads SGDLS; CDR2 reads YYNGEE. The CDR3 has 15 amino acids. The V and J ends lost 4 bases and 5 bases, in that order; junction bases with no gene match: 4. The CDR3 nucleotides read TGTGCCAGCAGCACTAGCGGGAGTCGGACCGGGGAGCTGTTTTTT. It specifies CASSTSGSRTGELFF.

With respect to this clonotype: This may arise from a read error, as a much more abundant clone is one base away. This rearrangement joins TRBV11-2 to TRBJ2-5; 8 bases map to TRBD2. The germline gives CDR1 SGHAT, CDR2 FQNNGV. V was pared by 7 bases and J by 7 bases, with 17 bases of the junction left unmatched. The CDR3 totals 16 residues. The CDR3 bases are TGTGCCAGCACCTTCGGGAATAGCGGGGAAGTGTGGACCCAGTACTTC. It encodes CASTFGNSGEVWTQYF.

This chain connects TRBV20-1 to TRBJ1-5, with 8 bases that match TRBD1. Germline V gives CDR1 DFQATT, CDR2 SNEGSKA (reference sequence). This CDR3 region has 18 residues. The junction had 15 bases not matched to a gene; V was cut back by 1 base and J by 4 bases. CDR3 bases: TGCAGTGCTAGAGTCGACAGGGGAAAAAAGTCGGGGAATCAGCCCCAGCATTTT. As protein: CSARVDRGKKSGNQPQHF.

The chain is built from TRBV25-1 and TRBJ2-5, with a weak D call TRBD2 (6 bases). The germline V gene has CDR1 MGHDK and CDR2 SYGVNS. The V end was cut by 6 bases, the J end by 2 bases, with 19 bases between. CDR3 length: 16 residues. The CDR3 DNA follows: TGTGCCAGCAGAATTGGAGGGGCGTCTGGTCAAGAGACCCAGTACTTC. Amino acid sequence: CASRIGGASGQETQYF.

Ten or more counts support this clonotype. The chain uses TRBV10-3 and TRBJ2-7; D is unclear. CDR3 length: 13 amino acids. Trimming removed 0 bases at V and 2 bases at J, with 5 bases between. Germline loops: CDR1 ENHRY, CDR2 SYGVKD. The CDR3 reads CAISESSTYEQYF. CDR3 coding DNA: TGTGCCATCAGTGAGTCCTCGACCTACGAGCAGTACTTC.

The chain couples TRBV25-1 to TRBJ1-4; D might be TRBD1 (5 bases). Germline CDR1 reads MGHDK; CDR2 reads SYGVNS. The CDR3 length is 15 residues. V lost 4 bases and J lost 4, with 13 bases in between. The CDR3: CASSGGLPNNEKLFF. The CDR3 bases are TGTGCCAGCAGTGGGGGACTTCCCAATAATGAAAAACTGTTTTTT.

The CDR3 DNA is TGTGCCAGTAGGACCGGGAAGGGAGTCGGTGGCTACACCTTC. Protein product: CASRTGKGVGGYTF. The chain recombines TRBV19 with TRBJ1-2; D gene ambiguous. V gave up 6 bases and J gave up 7 bases, with 18 bases separating them. This CDR3 spans 14 amino acids. Germline lookup yields CDR1 LNHDA and CDR2 SQIVND (reference sequence).

This clonotype showed up many times. The chain employs TRBV2 and TRBJ2-5; D may be TRBD2 (5 bases). The CDR3 totals 11 residues. V was shortened by 6 bases and J by 7 bases, with 9 bases between the two germline ends. CDR1 is SNHLY, CDR2 FYNNEI, per germline. The CDR3 coding sequence is TGTGCCAGCAGCCAAGAGGGGACCCAGTACTTC. This translates into CASSQEGTQYF.

This clonotype has more than one count but fewer than ten. CDR3 residues: CSARSSGTGDNYGYTF. The CDR3 nucleotides read TGCAGTGCCAGGAGCTCCGGGACAGGGGATAACTATGGCTACACCTTC. V and J are TRBV20-1 and TRBJ1-2; TRBD1 matches 10 bases. The CDR3 runs to 16 residues. With V trimmed by 6 bases and J by 1 base, 11 bases remained unmatched. In germline, CDR1 is DFQATT, CDR2 SNEGSKA (reference sequence).

J is TRBJ2-7 and V is TRBV7-6, with TRBD1 matching over 9 bases. CDR3 length: 15 residues. V trimming: 5 bases; J trimming: 1 base; junction bases outside the gene matches: 6. Germline assignment: CDR1 SGHVS and CDR2 FNYEAQ. CDR3 sequence: CASSRSGTGSYEQYF. The CDR3 nucleotides are TGTGCCAGCAGCCGGTCCGGGACAGGGTCCTACGAGCAGTACTTC. Complete variable domain (other parts from reference TRBV7-6 and TRBJ2-7): GAGVSQSPRYKVTKRGQDVALRCDPISGHVSLYWYRQALGQGPEFLTYFNYEAQQDKSGLPNDRFSAERPEGSISTLTIQRTEQRDSAMYRCASSRSGTGSYEQYFGPGTRLTVT.

The gene calls are TRBV7-2 and TRBJ2-2, with TRBD1 identical over 8 bases. The germline V gene has CDR1 SGHTA and CDR2 FQGNSA. The CDR3 is 14 amino acids. After removal of 4 bases from V and 4 bases from J, the junction contained 2 bases not matched to a gene. CDR3 coding DNA: TGTGCCAGCAGCTGGACAGGGCTCACCGGGGAGCTGTTTTTT. Residues: CASSWTGLTGELFF.

J is TRBJ1-1 and V is TRBV25-1; possible D gene TRBD1, 5 bases. This CDR3 is built from 13 residues. In germline, CDR1 is MGHDK, CDR2 SYGVNS. Trimming shortened V by 8 bases and J by 5 bases, and 15 bases separated the two germline ends. The chain's CDR3 is CASQTGVRTEAFF. The CDR3 bases are TGTGCCAGCCAAACGGGGGTTCGTACTGAAGCTTTCTTT.

This clonotype showed up just a few times. The chain recombines TRBV9 with TRBJ2-7, with a possible D match to TRBD2 (6 bases). Trimming took 4 bases from V and 2 from J, leaving 19 bases between them. Looked up from germline, CDR1 is SGDLS and CDR2 is YYNGEE. The CDR3 runs to 16 residues. The CDR3 protein is CASSSPEGFAPYEQYF. In nucleotides, the CDR3 is TGTGCCAGCAGCTCCCCGGAGGGCTTTGCCCCCTACGAGCAGTACTTC.

About this clonotype: The germline gene is not matched at one end of the junction; a read error may be the cause. The gene calls are TRBV19 and TRBJ2-7; 7 nucleotides agree with TRBD2. There are 14 residues in the CDR3. Germline CDR1 LNHDA, CDR2 SQIVND (reference sequence). The CDR3 bases are TGCGCCAGCAGCCAAGCTCGCGGGGGCTACGAGCAGTACTTC. Translated: CASSQARGGYEQYF.

The J gene is TRBJ1-5, the V gene TRBV4-2; D uncertain. Germline-derived CDR1 and CDR2 are LGHNA and YNFKEQ. V gave up 4 bases and J gave up 5 bases, with 9 bases separating them. This CDR3 region has 13 residues. In DNA, the CDR3 is TGTGCCAGCAGCCGCGAACGCGATCAGCCCCAGCATTTT. It encodes CASSRERDQPQHF.

This clonotype was counted many times. The chain combines TRBV20-1 with TRBJ2-7, with D unresolved. Germline lookup yields CDR1 DFQATT and CDR2 SNEGSKA (reference sequence). The CDR3 is made up of 12 amino acids. Trimming left V 0 bases short and J 2 bases short, with 5 bases between. CDR3 amino acids: CSAREIAYEQYF. CDR3 DNA sequence: TGCAGTGCTAGAGAGATTGCCTACGAGCAGTACTTC.

As for this clonotype: A much larger clone sits a single nucleotide away, making a read error possible. This rearrangement joins TRBV7-8 to TRBJ2-5, with D unresolved. CDR1 is SGHVS, CDR2 FQNEAQ, per germline. CDR3 length: 15 residues. This CDR3 is CASSQGSTDQETRYF. In DNA, the CDR3 is TGTGCCAGCAGCCAAGGATCGACGGACCAAGAGACCCGGTACTTC. Looking up the rest from reference TRBV7-8 and TRBJ2-5 gives the full variable domain: GAGVSQSPRYKVAKRGQDVALRCDPISGHVSLFWYQQALGQGPEFLTYFQNEAQLDKSGLPSDRFFAERPEGSVSTLKIQRTQQEDSAVYLCASSQGSTDQETRYFGPGTRLLVL.

The chain carries TRBV7-3 and TRBJ2-7; 13 bases agree with TRBD2. Germline loops: CDR1 SGHTA, CDR2 FQGTGA. Trimming at V came to 1 base and at J to 3 bases, leaving 9 bases not matched to a gene. The CDR3 has 18 amino acids. The CDR3: CASSLRGLAGVVDYEQYF. The DNA of the CDR3 is TGTGCCAGCAGCTTAAGAGGACTAGCGGGAGTTGTTGACTACGAGCAGTACTTC.

A word on this clonotype: Germline is not matched at one junction end, which may reflect a read error. The chain is built from TRBV11-2 and TRBJ1-3; no clear D. The CDR3 has 16 amino acids. CDR1 and CDR2 from the germline V gene are SGHAT and FQNNGV. The CDR3 bases are TGTGCCAGCAGCTCACCGTCTTTTATTCATGGAAACACCACATATTTT. Its translation is CASSSPSFIHGNTTYF.

The table lists this clonotype with a few counts. The CDR3 nucleotides are TGTGCCAGTAGTCTGAAGACAGGGGGCGGCACCGGGGAGCTGTTTTTT. It translates to CASSLKTGGGTGELFF. J is TRBJ2-2 and V is TRBV25-1, with 10 bases matching TRBD1. CDR1 is MGHDK, CDR2 SYGVNS, per germline. CDR3 length equals 16 residues. Unmatched junction bases numbered 11, after V lost 9 bases and J lost 4 bases. Combining the CDR3 with reference TRBV25-1 and TRBJ2-2 gives the whole variable domain EADIYQTPRYLVIGTGKKITLECSQTMGHDKMYWYQQDPGMELHLIHYSYGVNSTEKGDLSSESTVSRIRTEHFPLTLESARPSHTSQYLCASSLKTGGGTGELFFGEGSRLTVL.

About this clonotype itself: This may come from a read error, since a much larger clone is one base off. This chain joins TRBV7-6 and TRBJ1-6, with a possible D match to TRBD1 (5 bases). Germline lookup yields CDR1 SGHVS and CDR2 FNYEAQ. The CDR3 totals 14 residues. The CDR3 bases are TGTGTCAGCAGCTTAGCGCAGGGTGGTTCACCCCTCCACTTT. Translated: CVSSLAQGGSPLHF.

The chain uses TRBV29-1 and TRBJ1-2; D is unresolved. V dropped 2 bases and J dropped 7 bases, with 20 bases sitting between them. The CDR3 contains 15 residues. Looked up from germline, CDR1 is SQVTM and CDR2 is ANQGSEA. CDR3 coding DNA: TGCAGCGTTGAATTGGTGGAGGCACGGGATTTTGGCTACACCTTC. Translating gives CSVELVEARDFGYTF.